This entry is about one T cell receptor beta chain. No antigen is known for it. There are 15 residues in the CDR3. V was trimmed by 0 bases and J by 4 bases, leaving 12 bases between them. CDR1 is MNHEY and CDR2 is SVGAGI in the germline V gene. This entry is derived from a study of OX40 agonist ivuxolimab in advanced cancers. On the study more broadly: The dose-escalation group included hepatocellular carcinoma, melanoma, renal cell carcinoma and head and neck cancer.

Data came from immunoSEQ multiplex PCR; TCRdb stores just in-frame clones and leaves some out. The data show about 80,000 clones, with roughly 91% seen just once and roughly 0.32% held by the top ten. Study conclusions and caveats: At 0.1 to 3.0 mg/kg, CD4+ and CD8+ blood T cells expanded clonally by week 6.

The rearrangement uses TRBV6-5 and TRBJ2-5; possibly TRBD1 or TRBD2 for D (5 bases each). The sequence was obtained from an adult with an advanced solid tumor such as melanoma, head and neck, liver or kidney cancer. This sample comprised CD4+ or CD8+ T cells sorted from blood, obtained in a trial of the OX40 agonist ivuxolimab. The CDR3: CASSYSIFGGETQYF. For the CDR3, the DNA is TGTGCCAGCAGTTACTCGATATTTGGGGGAGAGACCCAGTACTTC.